This is a list of T cell receptor beta chains from one sample in a study of blood T cell repertoires in COVID-19. Some clones are missing from TCRdb's copy, which holds only in-frame ones; the method was immunoSEQ multiplex PCR. The sample consists of some 140,000 clones, over 60% of them appearing once. Input material: peripheral blood. The origin of the receptors is a man older than 75 with acute or convalescent COVID-19. CDR3s include the opening cysteine and the closing phenylalanine or tryptophan. A D gene is named only where the DNA matches it firmly. Clone size is given for some rows only: seen once, a few or many times, or a class if the clone is expanded.

DNA: TGTGCCAGCACTGAACCGGGACTCCAATCGGGGGGCTACACCTTC
CDR3: CASTEPGLQSGGYTF
V: TRBV6-1
size: -
D: -
J: TRBJ1-2

DNA: TGTGCCAGCAGCTCCGGACAGGGGGCGCTTACCGGGGAGCTGTTTTTT
CDR3: CASSSGQGALTGELFF
V: TRBV5-4
size: -
D: TRBD1
J: TRBJ2-2

DNA: TGTGCCAGCAGAAGAGCAGGGAACTACGAGCAGTACTTC
CDR3: CASRRAGNYEQYF
V: TRBV27
size: few
D: -
J: TRBJ2-7

DNA: TGTGCCAGCTCACCCGTCCTTGGACAGGGGGCAGTCTATGGCTACACCTTC
CDR3: CASSPVLGQGAVYGYTF
V: TRBV18
size: -
D: TRBD1
J: TRBJ1-2

DNA: TGTGCCAGCAGCCGGGACAGGGTAACCTACGAGCAGTACTTC
CDR3: CASSRDRVTYEQYF
V: TRBV3-1/TRBV3-2
size: -
D: TRBD1
J: TRBJ2-7

DNA: TGTGCCAGCTCAATTGGACAGGGGGGCGAAGCTTTCTTT
CDR3: CASSIGQGGEAFF
V: TRBV18
size: -
D: TRBD1
J: TRBJ1-1

DNA: TGTGCCACCAGTGATCTCAGGGGAGAGACCCAGTACTTC
CDR3: CATSDLRGETQYF
V: TRBV24-1
size: -
D: -
J: TRBJ2-5

DNA: TGCGCCAGCAGTACTGGACTTTTAGGAAACACCATATATTTT
CDR3: CASSTGLLGNTIYF
V: TRBV10-2
size: -
D: -
J: TRBJ1-3

DNA: TGTGCCATCACCGAATGGACACATACCTACGAGCAGTACTTC
CDR3: CAITEWTHTYEQYF
V: TRBV10-3
size: -
D: -
J: TRBJ2-7

DNA: TGTGCCAGCTCACAGAACAGGGCAAAGGATGAAAAACTGTTTTTT
CDR3: CASSQNRAKDEKLFF
V: TRBV18
size: -
D: -
J: TRBJ1-4

DNA: TGTGCCAGCAGCACCAGACAGGCCGACTATGGCTACACCTTC
CDR3: CASSTRQADYGYTF
V: TRBV4-2
size: few
D: -
J: TRBJ1-2

DNA: TGTGCCAGCACCGGTGGAGAGACCCAGTACTTC
CDR3: CASTGGETQYF
V: TRBV6-5
size: -
D: -
J: TRBJ2-5

DNA: TGTGCCAGCAGTGATCCCGGGACAGGGGGGGACATTCAGTACTTC
CDR3: CASSDPGTGGDIQYF
V: TRBV25-1
size: -
D: TRBD1
J: TRBJ2-4

DNA: TGTGCCAGCAGCCCGCTCGGGGGTCTCACAGATACGCAGTATTTT
CDR3: CASSPLGGLTDTQYF
V: TRBV5-4
size: -
D: -
J: TRBJ2-3

DNA: TGTGCCAGCAGCTTAGTCTTGGGAGGCTGGTCCACTGAAGCTTTCTTT
CDR3: CASSLVLGGWSTEAFF
V: TRBV11-3
size: -
D: -
J: TRBJ1-1

DNA: TGTGCCAGCACCGACCCCGGACGGGCGGGCTATGGCTACACCTTC
CDR3: CASTDPGRAGYGYTF
V: TRBV2
size: -
D: -
J: TRBJ1-2

DNA: TGTGCCAGCAGCCATCGACAGGGAGGATACGATCAGCCCCAGCATTTT
CDR3: CASSHRQGGYDQPQHF
V: TRBV11-2
size: -
D: TRBD1
J: TRBJ1-5

DNA: TGTGCCAGCAGTGAAAAAGGCAGGGGCAACGGGCCCGGGGAGCTGTTTTTT
CDR3: CASSEKGRGNGPGELFF
V: TRBV25-1
size: -
D: -
J: TRBJ2-2

DNA: TGCGCCAGCAGCCAACAGAGGGTATCACCCCTCCACTTT
CDR3: CASSQQRVSPLHF
V: TRBV4-3
size: -
D: -
J: TRBJ1-6

DNA: TGTGCCAGCAGCGCTCAGGGTGCTTCAGAGACCCAGTACTTC
CDR3: CASSAQGASETQYF
V: TRBV5-4
size: once
D: -
J: TRBJ2-5

DNA: TGTGCCAGCAGTGAATCTAGGGGACTAGTGACAGATACGCAGTATTTT
CDR3: CASSESRGLVTDTQYF
V: TRBV25-1
size: -
D: TRBD2
J: TRBJ2-3

DNA: TGCGCCAGCAGCCAGGGCAGGGGCCAGGGCACTAATGAAAAACTGTTTTTT
CDR3: CASSQGRGQGTNEKLFF
V: TRBV5-1
size: -
D: -
J: TRBJ1-4

DNA: TGTGCCAGCAGCCTGACAGGGGCCATGAACACTGAAGCTTTCTTT
CDR3: CASSLTGAMNTEAFF
V: TRBV28
size: -
D: TRBD1
J: TRBJ1-1

DNA: TGTGCCAGCAGCTTCCGAGGGACTAGCGGGGTCGAGACCCAGTACTTC
CDR3: CASSFRGTSGVETQYF
V: TRBV11-2
size: -
D: TRBD2
J: TRBJ2-5

DNA: TGTGCCACCAGCAGGGTCCAGCGGGGGGCCACTTATGAGCAGTTCTTC
CDR3: CATSRVQRGATYEQFF
V: TRBV15
size: -
D: TRBD2
J: TRBJ2-1

DNA: TGTGCCAGCAGCTTGAGGACTAGCGGGGGTAGCTCCTACGAGCAGTACTTC
CDR3: CASSLRTSGGSSYEQYF
V: TRBV7-2
size: -
D: TRBD2
J: TRBJ2-7

DNA: TGTGCCAGCAGTGAAGTTTGGGACAGGGTAGTCACCGGGGAGCTGTTTTTT
CDR3: CASSEVWDRVVTGELFF
V: TRBV6-1
size: -
D: TRBD1
J: TRBJ2-2

DNA: TGTGCCAGCAGCAGGGACAGGGACCAGCCCCAGCATTTT
CDR3: CASSRDRDQPQHF
V: TRBV7-8
size: -
D: TRBD1
J: TRBJ1-5

DNA: TGTGCCAGCAGCCCCGCCGGGACTAGGGATGAAAAACTGTTTTTT
CDR3: CASSPAGTRDEKLFF
V: TRBV7-8
size: -
D: -
J: TRBJ1-4

DNA: TGTGCCAGCAGTGAGGCAGGAATTGGTGGCTACACCTTC
CDR3: CASSEAGIGGYTF
V: TRBV2
size: few
D: -
J: TRBJ1-2

DNA: TGTGCCAGCACCCCGGGACAGGGTTCCACCGGGGAGCTGTTTTTT
CDR3: CASTPGQGSTGELFF
V: TRBV3-1/TRBV3-2
size: few
D: TRBD1
J: TRBJ2-2

DNA: TGTGCCAGCACCCTAGCGGGGGGGGCATGGCAGACCCAGTACTTC
CDR3: CASTLAGGAWQTQYF
V: TRBV2
size: -
D: TRBD2
J: TRBJ2-5

DNA: TGCAGCGTGGCCAGGGGGCCAGATACGCAGTATTTT
CDR3: CSVARGPDTQYF
V: TRBV29-1
size: -
D: TRBD1
J: TRBJ2-3

DNA: TGTGCCAGCAGTTACTCGGGGACTCTCGGCACAGATACGCAGTATTTT
CDR3: CASSYSGTLGTDTQYF
V: TRBV6-5
size: -
D: -
J: TRBJ2-3

DNA: TGCGCCAGCAGCCCGGGACAGGGCATCCATGGCTACACCTTC
CDR3: CASSPGQGIHGYTF
V: TRBV5-1
size: -
D: TRBD1
J: TRBJ1-2

DNA: TGTGCCAGCAGCCCCGCTAGTACAGGGGTCGGAGAGCAGTACTTC
CDR3: CASSPASTGVGEQYF
V: TRBV7-3
size: -
D: TRBD1
J: TRBJ2-7

DNA: TGTGCCAGCAGCTTGGCTACAGGGTGGGAATCTCGTTCCTTAGAGCAGTTCTTC
CDR3: CASSLATGWESRSLEQFF
V: TRBV5-4
size: once
D: -
J: TRBJ2-1